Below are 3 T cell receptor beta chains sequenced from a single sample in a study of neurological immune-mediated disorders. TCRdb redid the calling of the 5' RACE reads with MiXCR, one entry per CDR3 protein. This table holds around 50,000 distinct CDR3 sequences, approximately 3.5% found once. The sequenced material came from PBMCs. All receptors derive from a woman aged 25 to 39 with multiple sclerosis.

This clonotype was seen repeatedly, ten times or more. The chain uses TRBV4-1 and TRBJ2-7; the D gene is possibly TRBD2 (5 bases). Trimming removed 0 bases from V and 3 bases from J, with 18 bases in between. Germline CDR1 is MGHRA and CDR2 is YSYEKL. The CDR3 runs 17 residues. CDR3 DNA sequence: TGCGCCAGCAGCCAAGAATTCTTCGGGGATTTAGACTACGAGCAGTACTTC. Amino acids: CASSQEFFGDLDYEQYF.

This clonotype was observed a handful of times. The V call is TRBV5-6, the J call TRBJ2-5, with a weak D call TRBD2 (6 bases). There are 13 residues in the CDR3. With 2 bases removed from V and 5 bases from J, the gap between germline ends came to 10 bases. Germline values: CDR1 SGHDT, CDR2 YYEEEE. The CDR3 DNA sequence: TGTGCCAGCAGCTTTGGGACTTCCGAGACCCAGTACTTC. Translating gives CASSFGTSETQYF.

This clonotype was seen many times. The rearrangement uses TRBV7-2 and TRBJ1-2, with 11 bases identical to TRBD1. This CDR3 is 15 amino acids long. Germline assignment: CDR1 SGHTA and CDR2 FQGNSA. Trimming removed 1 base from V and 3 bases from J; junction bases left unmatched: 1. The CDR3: CASSLGTGGDYGYTF. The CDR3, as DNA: TGTGCCAGCAGCTTAGGGACAGGGGGCGACTATGGCTACACCTTC. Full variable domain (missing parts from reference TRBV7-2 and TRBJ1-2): GAGVSQSPSNKVTEKGKDVELRCDPISGHTALYWYRQSLGQGLEFLIYFQGNSAPDKSGLPSDRFSAERTGGSVSTLTIQRTQQEDSAVYLCASSLGTGGDYGYTFGSGTRLTVV.